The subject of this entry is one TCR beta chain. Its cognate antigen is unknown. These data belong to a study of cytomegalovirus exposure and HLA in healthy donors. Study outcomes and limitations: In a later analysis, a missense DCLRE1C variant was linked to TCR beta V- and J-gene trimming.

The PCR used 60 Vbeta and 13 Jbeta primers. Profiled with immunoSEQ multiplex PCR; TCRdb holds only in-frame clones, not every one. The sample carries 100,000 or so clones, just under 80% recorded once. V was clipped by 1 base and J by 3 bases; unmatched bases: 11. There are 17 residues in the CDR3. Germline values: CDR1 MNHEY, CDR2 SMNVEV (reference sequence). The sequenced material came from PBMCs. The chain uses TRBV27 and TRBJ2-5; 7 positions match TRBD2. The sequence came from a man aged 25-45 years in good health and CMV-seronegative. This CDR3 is CASSLFWAGVTKETQYF. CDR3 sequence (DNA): TGTGCCAGCAGTTTATTCTGGGCGGGAGTAACCAAAGAGACCCAGTACTTC.